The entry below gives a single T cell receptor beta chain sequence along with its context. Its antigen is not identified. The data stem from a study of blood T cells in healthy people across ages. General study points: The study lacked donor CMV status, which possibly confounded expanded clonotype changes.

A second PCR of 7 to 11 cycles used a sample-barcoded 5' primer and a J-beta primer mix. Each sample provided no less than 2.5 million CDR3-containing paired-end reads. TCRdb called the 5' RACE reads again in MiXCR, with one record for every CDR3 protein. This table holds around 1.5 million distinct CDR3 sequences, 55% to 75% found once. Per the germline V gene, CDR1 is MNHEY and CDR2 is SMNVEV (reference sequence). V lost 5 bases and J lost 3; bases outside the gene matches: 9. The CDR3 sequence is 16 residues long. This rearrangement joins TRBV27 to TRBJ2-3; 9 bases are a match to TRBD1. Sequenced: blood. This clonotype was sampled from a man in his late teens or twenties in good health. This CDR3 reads CASSPWLGQGTDTQYF. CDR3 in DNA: TGTGCCAGCAGTCCCTGGTTGGGACAGGGAACAGATACGCAGTATTTT.